This passage covers 20 T cell receptor beta chains from one sample sequenced in a study of OX40 agonist ivuxolimab in advanced cancers. Clones were sequenced by immunoSEQ multiplex PCR, and TCRdb holds only the in-frame ones, with some missing. This repertoire shows 30,000 to 35,000 clones, approximately 89% found once; its top ten account for more than 30%. Sequenced material: CD4+ or CD8+ T cells sorted from blood, taken in a trial of the OX40 agonist ivuxolimab. These receptors all come from an adult with an advanced solid tumor such as melanoma, head and neck, liver or kidney cancer.

V gene TRBV30 combines with J gene TRBJ2-7; 8 bases align to TRBD2. The V gene end was trimmed by 2 bases and the J gene end by 2 bases; junction bases not matched to a gene: 5. Per the germline V gene, CDR1 is GTSNPN and CDR2 is SVGIG (reference sequence). The CDR3 contains 14 residues. CDR3 loop: CAWSLPGGAYEQYF. In DNA, the CDR3 is TGTGCCTGGAGTCTCCCGGGAGGGGCCTACGAGCAGTACTTC.

The gene calls are TRBV27 and TRBJ2-1; 8 bases align to TRBD2. The CDR3 totals 15 residues. V was pared by 7 bases and J by 6 bases, with 11 bases of the junction left unmatched. From germline, CDR1 is MNHEY and CDR2 SMNVEV (reference sequence). The DNA of the CDR3 is TGTGCCAGCACCATAGGGACTAGGGGTAGCAATGAGCAGTTCTTC. It codes for CASTIGTRGSNEQFF.

Comments on this clone: At one boundary the junction diverges from the germline segment, which might be a read error. The chain links TRBV13 to TRBJ2-5, with 10 bases that match TRBD1. The CDR3 extends over 15 amino acids. Germline CDR1 reads PRHDT; CDR2 reads FYEKMQ (reference sequence). The CDR3 DNA follows: TGTGCCAGCAGCATAGGGGACAGGGGCTGGGAGACCCAGTACTTC. Protein: CASSIGDRGWETQYF.

This clone was counted a few times. CDR3 in amino acids: CAWSVQGSQEQFF. CDR3 nucleotides: TGTGCCTGGAGTGTACAGGGCTCCCAGGAGCAGTTCTTC. The rearrangement uses TRBV30 and TRBJ2-1; tentatively, D is TRBD1 (6 bases). The V and J ends lost 0 bases and 10 bases respectively, with 13 bases between them. Germline assignment: CDR1 GTSNPN and CDR2 SVGIG (reference sequence). The CDR3 has 13 amino acids.

This chain joins TRBV7-9 and TRBJ2-1; TRBD1 is a possible D gene (5 bases). Trimming removed 7 bases from V and 5 bases from J, with 15 bases in between. The CDR3 is made up of 14 amino acids. Germline loops: CDR1 SEHNR, CDR2 FQNEAQ (reference sequence). CDR3 bases: TGTGCCAGCATCCAAGGTGGCAGGGACAATGAGCAGTTCTTC. The encoded protein is CASIQGGRDNEQFF.

The chain joins TRBV27 to TRBJ2-5, with unresolved D. The CDR3 has 11 residues. V lost 3 bases and J 6 bases, leaving 5 bases between the germline ends. Germline CDR1 MNHEY, CDR2 SMNVEV (reference sequence). The CDR3 DNA reads as TGTGCCAGCAGTTTCGGACAGACCCAGTACTTC. It translates to CASSFGQTQYF.

The CDR3 DNA reads as TGTGCCAGCTCGGGACGGGTTGGCACTGAAGCTTTCTTT. It translates to CASSGRVGTEAFF. This chain connects TRBV28 to TRBJ1-1; weak D call: TRBD1 (5 bases). Germline V CDR1 and CDR2: MDHEN, SYDVKM. The V end was cut by 8 bases, the J end by 4 bases, with 14 bases between. The CDR3 consists of 13 residues.

V gene TRBV5-5 combines with J gene TRBJ2-7, with D possibly being TRBD1 or TRBD2 (5 bases each). The CDR3 covers 17 residues. V lost 4 bases to trimming and J lost 3 bases, with 23 bases between them. CDR1 is SGHKS and CDR2 is YYEKEE in the germline V gene (reference sequence). CDR3 sequence reads: CASSLKGPSLGRYEQYF. For the CDR3, the DNA is TGTGCCAGCAGCCTGAAGGGACCCAGTTTGGGTCGCTACGAGCAGTACTTC.

The chain carries TRBV9 and TRBJ1-3; D may be TRBD1 (6 bases). Germline values: CDR1 SGDLS, CDR2 YYNGEE. Trimming took 2 bases from V and 2 from J, leaving 8 bases between them. The CDR3 covers 14 residues. CDR3 sequence (DNA): TGTGCCAGCAGCGTGGGGGGGCCTGGAAACACCATATATTTT. Translated, it gives CASSVGGPGNTIYF.

This sequence joins TRBV7-9 and TRBJ2-7; the D gene is possibly TRBD1 (6 bases). The CDR3 sequence is 14 residues long. Per germline, CDR1 SEHNR and CDR2 FQNEAQ (reference sequence). V was shortened by 4 bases and J by 1 base, with 11 bases between the two germline ends. The CDR3 nucleotides read TGTGCCAGCAGCTACCGGACAGATTCCTACGAGCAGTACTTC. Its protein is CASSYRTDSYEQYF.

In nucleotides, the CDR3 is TGCAGCGTACCGGGGGCGGCCGGGGAGCTGTTTTTT. Translating it yields CSVPGAAGELFF. The V gene is TRBV29-1, the J gene TRBJ2-2, with D tentatively TRBD1 or TRBD2 (6 bases each). CDR1 is SQVTM, CDR2 ANQGSEA, per germline. Trimming shortened V by 6 bases and J by 6 bases, and 11 bases separated the two germline ends. The CDR3 spans 12 residues.

The V call is TRBV6-5, the J call TRBJ2-2; D call uncertain. The CDR3 consists of 15 residues. The germline V gene encodes CDR1 MNHEY and CDR2 SVGAGI. V lost 0 bases and J 4 bases, leaving 9 bases between the germline ends. CDR3 DNA: TGTGCCAGCAGTTACTCAAAGGGTTCCACCGGGGAGCTGTTTTTT. It yields the protein CASSYSKGSTGELFF.

This chain joins TRBV7-2 and TRBJ2-5; D is unclear. Trimming shortened V by 5 bases and J by 7 bases, and 14 bases separated the two germline ends. CDR1 SGHTA and CDR2 FQGNSA come from the germline V gene. The CDR3 is 13 amino acids. CDR3 bases: TGTGCCAGCAGCGTCCCCGACTCCGTGACCCAGTACTTC. It yields the protein CASSVPDSVTQYF. Full variable domain (outside the CDR3, taken from reference TRBV7-2 and TRBJ2-5): GAGVSQSPSNKVTEKGKDVELRCDPISGHTALYWYRQSLGQGLEFLIYFQGNSAPDKSGLPSDRFSAERTGGSVSTLTIQRTQQEDSAVYLCASSVPDSVTQYFGPGTRLLVL.

This chain connects TRBV27 to TRBJ2-7, with 8 bases identical to TRBD2. V was pared by 3 bases and J by 3 bases, with 1 base of the junction left unmatched. Germline V CDR1 and CDR2: MNHEY, SMNVEV (reference sequence). The CDR3 covers 13 residues. CDR3 loop: CASSLGLDYEQYF. CDR3 coding DNA: TGTGCCAGCAGTTTGGGACTAGACTACGAGCAGTACTTC.

V is TRBV6-5 and J is TRBJ1-2, with D unclear. Germline loops: CDR1 MNHEY, CDR2 SVGAGI. This CDR3 is 14 amino acids long. V was trimmed by 0 bases and J by 2 bases, leaving 7 bases between them. The CDR3 nucleotides read TGTGCCAGCAGTTACTCGTTGGGGAACTATGGCTACACCTTC. Encoded protein: CASSYSLGNYGYTF.

There are a few counts of this clone. The chain links TRBV2 to TRBJ1-1; D possibly corresponds to TRBD1 (6 bases). With 9 bases removed from V and 10 bases from J, the gap between germline ends came to 21 bases. Germline V gives CDR1 SNHLY, CDR2 FYNNEI. The length of the CDR3 is 13 residues. The CDR3 nucleotides read TGTGCCAGTCGCGGCCCGTACAGGGAGCGAGCTTTCTTT. Its protein product is CASRGPYRERAFF.

The chain is built from TRBV11-2 and TRBJ2-5; D is undetermined. The CDR3 runs to 13 residues. Germline V lookup: CDR1 SGHAT, CDR2 FQNNGV. V lost 2 bases to trimming and J lost 2 bases, with 6 bases between them. The chain's CDR3 is CASSLWVQETQYF. The DNA for the CDR3 is TGTGCCAGCAGCTTATGGGTACAAGAGACCCAGTACTTC.

The chain links TRBV28 to TRBJ1-5, with TRBD1 identical over 8 bases. This CDR3 has 16 residues. The V segment lost 5 bases and the J segment 6 bases; nucleotides outside the gene matches: 12. Germline V gene sequence: CDR1 MDHEN, CDR2 SYDVKM. The CDR3 nucleotides read TGTGCCAGCAGTGACCGCACCAGGGGGCCGGGTCAGCCCCAGCATTTT. This translates into CASSDRTRGPGQPQHF.

The CDR3: CASNEYSNQPQHF. CDR3 nucleotide sequence: TGTGCCAGTAACGAGTATAGCAATCAGCCCCAGCATTTT. This chain links TRBV19 with TRBJ1-5; no reliable D call. Deletions cut 7 bases from V and 0 bases from J, with 7 bases between. The CDR3 runs to 13 residues. The germline V gene has CDR1 LNHDA and CDR2 SQIVND (reference sequence).

CDR3 residues: CASSLGGGTYNEQFF. DNA of the CDR3: TGTGCCAGCAGCTTAGGTGGGGGGACCTACAATGAGCAGTTCTTC. The chain links TRBV7-9 to TRBJ2-1; D is possibly TRBD2 (6 bases). V was clipped by 1 base and J by 2 bases, with 9 bases between them. The CDR3 spans 15 residues. Germline V CDR1 and CDR2: SEHNR, FQNEAQ (reference sequence).